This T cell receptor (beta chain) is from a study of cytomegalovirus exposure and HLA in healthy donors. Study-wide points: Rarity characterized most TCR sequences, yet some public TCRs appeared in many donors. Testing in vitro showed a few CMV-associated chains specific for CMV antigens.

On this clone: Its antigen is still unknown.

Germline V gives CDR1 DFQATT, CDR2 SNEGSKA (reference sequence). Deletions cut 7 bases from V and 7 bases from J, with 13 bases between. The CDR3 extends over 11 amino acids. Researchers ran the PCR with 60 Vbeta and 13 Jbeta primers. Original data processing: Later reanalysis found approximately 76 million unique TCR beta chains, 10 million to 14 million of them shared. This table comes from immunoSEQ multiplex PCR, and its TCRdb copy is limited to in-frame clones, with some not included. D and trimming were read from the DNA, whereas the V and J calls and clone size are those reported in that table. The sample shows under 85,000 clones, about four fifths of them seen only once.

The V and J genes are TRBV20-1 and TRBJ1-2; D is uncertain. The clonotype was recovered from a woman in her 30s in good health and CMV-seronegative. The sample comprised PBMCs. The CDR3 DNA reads TGCAGTGGTCAGCGGGCGGGTGGCTACACCTTC. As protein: CSGQRAGGYTF.